The 32 T cell receptor beta chains below were found in one sample sequenced in a study of T cells in Graves' hyperthyroidism and ophthalmopathy. Template material for amplifying TCR beta CDR3 regions consisted of RNA transcripts. The HTBI primer set served for first-round RT-PCR of the TCR CDR3. TCRdb used MiXCR to reprocess the multiplex PCR reads, holding one entry per CDR3 protein. The table shows about 360,000 distinct CDR3 sequences, with just under 25% occurring only once. Sequenced input: blood. These receptors were taken from a man aged 45 to 65 with Graves' hyperthyroidism.

The CDR3, as DNA: TGTGCCAGCTCACCGCGTCGGGACAGACAAGAGACCCAGTACTTC. Its translation is CASSPRRDRQETQYF. The V gene is TRBV18, the J gene TRBJ2-5, with 7 bases identical to TRBD1. The CDR3 runs 15 residues. J gave up 2 bases and V 3 bases, and 6 bases lay outside the gene matches. The V gene's germline CDR1 is KGHSH and CDR2 LQKENI.

A few counts support this clonotype. In DNA form, the CDR3 reads TGTGCCAGCAGACCACTCCTCGGAAGCTACGAGCAGTACTTC. Protein product: CASRPLLGSYEQYF. The chain carries TRBV27 and TRBJ2-7, with D unclear. Trimming took off 6 bases at V and 3 bases at J, with 15 bases between the two ends. Per the germline V gene, CDR1 is MNHEY and CDR2 is SMNVEV (reference sequence). The CDR3 has 14 residues.

This clonotype was seen a handful of times. This chain connects TRBV28 to TRBJ2-4, with D perhaps being TRBD1 or TRBD2 (5 bases each). The CDR3 extends over 12 amino acids. V shed 5 bases and J shed 8 bases, with 10 bases lying between them. CDR1 is MDHEN, CDR2 SYDVKM, per germline. The CDR3 region is CASSEGFDIQYF. For the CDR3, the DNA is TGTGCCAGCAGTGAGGGGTTTGACATTCAGTACTTC.

This clonotype was counted many times. The rearrangement joins TRBV24-1 to TRBJ1-5; D possibly corresponds to TRBD1 (5 bases). In germline, CDR1 is KGHDR, CDR2 SFDVKD. This CDR3 has 15 residues. Between the trimmed V and J ends, which lost 6 bases and 5 bases, there was a span of 16 bases. CDR3 in DNA: TGTGCCACCAGTAAAGGTGGTTGGGGCGATCAGCCCCAGCATTTT. This gives the protein CATSKGGWGDQPQHF.

Only a few counts were recorded for this clonotype. The rearrangement joins TRBV10-3 to TRBJ2-7; TRBD2 agrees at 7 bases. The CDR3 has 13 amino acids. Trimming at V came to 8 bases and at J to 5 bases, leaving 9 bases not matched to a gene. CDR1 and CDR2 from the germline V gene are ENHRY and SYGVKD. The DNA for the CDR3 is TGTGCCATCGGGGAGGGTTTGGAGGACGAGCAGTACTTC. Protein sequence: CAIGEGLEDEQYF.

This clonotype was seen a handful of times. This chain links TRBV20-1 with TRBJ2-5; D possibly matches TRBD1 or TRBD2 (5 bases each). CDR3 length equals 12 residues. In germline, CDR1 is DFQATT, CDR2 SNEGSKA (reference sequence). V lost 5 bases and J lost 0, with 7 bases in between. CDR3 loop: CSAGDDQETQYF. CDR3 DNA: TGCAGTGCTGGGGACGACCAAGAGACCCAGTACTTC.

This clonotype was picked up a small number of times. The rearrangement links TRBV2 to TRBJ1-5, with TRBD1 matching 9 bases. The V segment lost 8 bases and the J segment 3 bases; nucleotides outside the gene matches: 8. Per germline, CDR1 SNHLY and CDR2 FYNNEI. The CDR3 length is 15 residues. The CDR3 region has the DNA TGTGCCAGCCTTATGGACAGGGGCGTCAATCAGCCCCAGCATTTT. It specifies CASLMDRGVNQPQHF.

Here the CDR3 reads CASSREGLPFF. The CDR3 DNA reads as TGTGCCAGCAGCCGGGAGGGGCTACCTTTCTTT. The rearrangement joins TRBV9 to TRBJ1-1, with TRBD1 as a possible D gene (5 bases). The germline gives CDR1 SGDLS, CDR2 YYNGEE. V lost 4 bases to trimming and J lost 12 bases, with 13 bases between them. This CDR3 has 11 amino acids.

This clonotype was recorded a few times. V is TRBV6-1 and J is TRBJ1-2; D is undetermined. Trimming took 11 bases from V and 4 from J, leaving 14 bases between them. The CDR3 loop spans 12 amino acids. The germline CDR1 and CDR2 sequences are MNHNS and SASEGT. The CDR3 coding sequence is TGTGCCGTTACCCCGGGAACCTATGGCTACACCTTC. Amino acid sequence: CAVTPGTYGYTF.

This clonotype was counted ten times or more. The V and J genes are TRBV2 and TRBJ2-4, with D uncertain. V was trimmed by 6 bases and J by 0 bases, leaving 3 bases between them. This CDR3 comprises 12 residues. CDR1 is SNHLY and CDR2 is FYNNEI in the germline V gene. CDR3 DNA: TGTGCCAGCAGAGGAGCCAAAAACATTCAGTACTTC. Translated, it gives CASRGAKNIQYF. The variable domain in full, with the rest retrieved from reference TRBV2 and TRBJ2-4, is EPEVTQTPSHQVTQMGQEVILRCVPISNHLYFYWYRQILGQKVEFLVSFYNNEISEKSEIFDDQFSVERPDGSNFTLKIRSTKLEDSAMYFCASRGAKNIQYFGAGTRLSVL.

Many counts were recorded for this clonotype. The rearrangement links TRBV28 to TRBJ1-1, with D unresolved. Trimming took off 5 bases at V and 0 bases at J, with 4 bases between the two ends. Germline V gene lookup returns CDR1 MDHEN and CDR2 SYDVKM. This CDR3 comprises 12 residues. CDR3 sequence: CASSSMNTEAFF. The CDR3 DNA is TGTGCCAGCAGTAGTATGAACACTGAAGCTTTCTTT.

The DNA of the CDR3 is TGTGCCAGCAGCTTAGTTGCAGGGCGGAGTGAGCAGTTCTTC. Translating it yields CASSLVAGRSEQFF. The V call is TRBV11-1, the J call TRBJ2-1; weak D call: TRBD1 (5 bases). CDR1 is SGHAT and CDR2 is FQDESV in the germline V gene (reference sequence). CDR3 length: 14 residues. The V end lost 1 base, the J end lost 9 bases, and 13 bases lay between the germline ends.

For the CDR3, the DNA is TGTGCCAGCATTAAAAGCGGGAGTGGAACAGATACGCAGTATTTT. Its protein product is CASIKSGSGTDTQYF. The chain is built from TRBV12-3 or TRBV12-4 and TRBJ2-3, with 8 bases matching TRBD2. CDR3 length: 15 amino acids. Losses at the gene ends were 7 bases for V and 3 bases for J; bases not matched to a gene: 9.

There are many counts of this clonotype. This sequence joins TRBV28 and TRBJ2-3; 10 bases agree with TRBD2. V gave up 3 bases and J gave up 4 bases; unmatched junction bases: 7. This CDR3 region has 16 residues. CDR1 is MDHEN, CDR2 SYDVKM, per germline. In nucleotides, the CDR3 is TGTGCCAGCAGTTTTCCTTCTAGCGGGAGCCCAGATACGCAGTATTTT. Translated: CASSFPSSGSPDTQYF.

At least ten counts were recorded for this clonotype. The chain employs TRBV9 and TRBJ2-3; perhaps TRBD2 as D (6 bases). CDR1 and CDR2 from the germline V gene are SGDLS and YYNGEE. V was trimmed by 7 bases and J by 6 bases, leaving 15 bases between them. The CDR3 totals 13 residues. CDR3 coding DNA: TGTGCCAGCGGAGCTAGCGTGACTGATACGCAGTATTTT. As protein: CASGASVTDTQYF.

V usage is TRBV7-4 and J usage is TRBJ2-3; TRBD2 aligns across 9 bases. Germline CDR1 SGHVT, CDR2 SQSDAQ. With V trimmed by 7 bases and J by 4 bases, 9 bases remained unmatched. This CDR3 contains 15 residues. The CDR3 nucleotides are TGTGCCAGCACCTGGGCGGGAGGGACTGCAGATACGCAGTATTTT. As protein: CASTWAGGTADTQYF. Based on the CDR3 plus reference TRBV7-4 and TRBJ2-3, the full variable domain is GAGVSQSPRYKVAKRGRDVALRCDSISGHVTLYWYRQTLGQGSEVLTYSQSDAQRDKSGRPSGRFSAERPERSVSTLKIQRTEQGDSAVYLCASTWAGGTADTQYFGPGTRLTVL.

This clonotype was counted at least ten times. This chain uses TRBV28 with TRBJ1-1; D is ambiguous. V was pared by 2 bases and J by 2 bases, with 6 bases between. Germline V CDR1 and CDR2: MDHEN, SYDVKM. The CDR3 runs to 13 residues. CDR3 in DNA: TGTGCCAGCAGTTTACCAGGAAACACTGAAGCTTTCTTT. Residues: CASSLPGNTEAFF. The full variable domain, its missing parts supplied by reference TRBV28 and TRBJ1-1, is DVKVTQSSRYLVKRTGEKVFLECVQDMDHENMFWYRQDPGLGLRLIYFSYDVKMKEKGDIPEGYSVSREKKERFSLILESASTNQTSMYLCASSLPGNTEAFFGQGTRLTVV.

This clonotype was counted many times. The chain has TRBV6-1 and TRBJ2-3, with 8 bases identical to TRBD1. The CDR3 loop spans 12 amino acids. Germline values: CDR1 MNHNS, CDR2 SASEGT. Trimming took 10 bases from V and 3 from J; bases not matched to a gene: 3. The CDR3 region is CATGQGTDTQYF. CDR3 sequence (DNA): TGTGCCACCGGACAGGGAACAGATACGCAGTATTTT.

V and J are TRBV15 and TRBJ1-2; 8 bases agree with TRBD1. Germline-derived CDR1 and CDR2 are LNHNV and YYDKDF (reference sequence). Trimming took 4 bases from V and 4 from J; bases not matched to a gene: 5. The CDR3 has 14 residues. As DNA, the CDR3 is TGTGCCACCAGCACCCCAGGGGGCGCCTATGGCTACACCTTC. As protein: CATSTPGGAYGYTF.

This clonotype was detected ten times or more. This rearrangement joins TRBV3-1 to TRBJ1-1; TRBD1 might be the D (5 bases). Germline V gene data show CDR1 as LGHDT and CDR2 as YNNKEL (reference sequence). The CDR3 length is 16 residues. V was pared by 1 base and J by 0 bases, with 12 bases between. The CDR3 DNA reads TGTGCCAGCAGCCAAGGTGCGGGACGAGTGAACACTGAAGCTTTCTTT. It is translated as CASSQGAGRVNTEAFF. The entire variable domain, with the rest obtained from reference TRBV3-1 and TRBJ1-1, is as follows: DTAVSQTPKYLVTQMGNDKSIKCEQNLGHDTMYWYKQDSKKFLKIMFSYNNKELIINETVPNRFSPKSPDKAHLNLHINSLELGDSAVYFCASSQGAGRVNTEAFFGQGTRLTVV.

This clonotype was observed a handful of times. The V gene is TRBV29-1, the J gene TRBJ1-1; D is unclear. Trimming took off 2 bases at V and 5 bases at J, with 18 bases between the two ends. The CDR3 loop spans 15 amino acids. Germline V gene lookup returns CDR1 SQVTM and CDR2 ANQGSEA. This chain's CDR3 is CSVEFLVVGGTEAFF. CDR3 nucleotides: TGCAGCGTTGAATTCTTAGTGGTGGGTGGAACTGAAGCTTTCTTT.

This clonotype was seen more than once but under ten times. CDR3: CASSQQGPQYF. The CDR3, as DNA: TGTGCCAGCAGCCAGCAGGGTCCCCAGTACTTC. V and J are TRBV5-4 and TRBJ2-5; TRBD1 is a possible D gene (5 bases). Between the trimmed V and J ends, which lost 4 bases and 9 bases, there was a span of 10 bases. The CDR3 consists of 11 residues. Germline-derived CDR1 and CDR2 are SGHNT and YYREEE (reference sequence).

This chain uses TRBV11-1 with TRBJ2-5, with TRBD2 matching over 7 bases. The V gene's germline CDR1 is SGHAT and CDR2 FQDESV (reference sequence). With 5 bases clipped from V and 5 bases from J, the junction kept 17 bases outside the gene matches. This CDR3 region has 17 residues. This CDR3 reads CASSQRVARLAGETQYF. The CDR3 region has the DNA TGTGCCAGCAGCCAACGAGTGGCCAGACTAGCAGGGGAGACCCAGTACTTC.

This clonotype was recorded many times. The genes are TRBV12-3 or TRBV12-4 and TRBJ2-5, with a tentative D call TRBD1 (5 bases). The CDR3 has 14 amino acids. V lost 4 bases and J 1 base, leaving 10 bases between the germline ends. The CDR3 sequence is CASSSTTAQETQYF. DNA for the CDR3: TGTGCCAGCAGTTCAACGACAGCCCAAGAGACCCAGTACTTC.

The chain uses TRBV12-5 and TRBJ2-7; 9 bases line up with TRBD2. The germline CDR1 and CDR2 sequences are LGHNT and FRNRAP. The CDR3 has 14 amino acids. Germline trimming cut 6 bases from V and 2 bases from J; bases unmatched to any gene: 5. In DNA, the CDR3 is TGTGCTAGTGGCCCTGGCGGGAGGGCCTACGAGCAGTACTTC. Residues: CASGPGGRAYEQYF.

This clonotype has a handful of counts. This chain connects TRBV7-2 to TRBJ2-5, with TRBD1 matching over 7 bases. CDR1 and CDR2 (germline): SGHTA, FQGNSA. The CDR3 is 13 amino acids. The V segment lost 5 bases and the J segment 5 bases; nucleotides outside the gene matches: 5. CDR3 in amino acids: CASSHLTGETQYF. In DNA form, the CDR3 reads TGTGCCAGCAGCCATCTGACAGGGGAGACCCAGTACTTC.

This clonotype was seen a few times. The V call is TRBV11-2, the J call TRBJ2-1; 8 bases map to TRBD2. In germline, CDR1 is SGHAT, CDR2 FQNNGV. CDR3 length: 17 amino acids. V dropped 3 bases and J dropped 8; count of bases not matched to a gene: 15. CDR3 DNA: TGTGCCAGCAGCTTTAATCCGGGACTAGTGGAAGAGGATGAGCAGTTCTTC. The encoded protein is CASSFNPGLVEEDEQFF.

This sequence joins TRBV12-3 or TRBV12-4 and TRBJ2-3, with 10 bases lining up with TRBD2. The ends lost 7 bases at V and 6 bases at J; junction bases unmatched: 22. This CDR3 has 19 residues. CDR3 sequence (DNA): TGTGCCAGCACCAGGGCGACTAGCGGGTCCCTCGGGATTGGCGATACGCAGTATTTT. Translating it yields CASTRATSGSLGIGDTQYF.

About this clonotype itself: One end of the junction varies from germline; a read error may be responsible. V and J are TRBV19 and TRBJ1-1; TRBD1 aligns across 7 bases. Germline-derived CDR1 and CDR2 are LNHDA and SQIVND (reference sequence). This CDR3 region has 14 residues. The CDR3 DNA follows: TGTGCCTGTAGTAGTTACAGGGGAAACACTGAAGCTTTCTTT. Translated, it gives CACSSYRGNTEAFF.

Concerning this clonotype: A much larger clone lies one base from this, so it may be a read error. The chain recombines TRBV2 with TRBJ2-5, with D unresolved. The CDR3 is 13 residues long. Germline V gene lookup returns CDR1 SNHLY and CDR2 FYNNEI. This CDR3 is CASSPGYEETQCF. Written as DNA, the CDR3 is TGTGCCAGCAGTCCGGGTTACGAGGAGACCCAGTGCTTC.

The chain uses TRBV7-9 and TRBJ2-1; possibly TRBD2 for D (5 bases). Germline V gene data show CDR1 as SEHNR and CDR2 as FQNEAQ (reference sequence). CDR3 length: 13 amino acids. The germline V and J ends were trimmed by 4 bases and 6 bases, with 10 bases remaining between them. The CDR3 DNA sequence: TGTGCCAGCAGCTCCGGACTCCTCAATGAGCAGTTCTTC. Protein sequence: CASSSGLLNEQFF. The full variable domain, rest sourced from reference TRBV7-9 and TRBJ2-1, is DTGVSQNPRHKITKRGQNVTFRCDPISEHNRLYWYRQTLGQGPEFLTYFQNEAQLEKSRLLSDRFSAERPKGSFSTLEIQRTEQGDSAMYLCASSSGLLNEQFFGPGTRLTVL.

This clonotype was detected a few times. CDR3: CSAPTGSETQYF. The CDR3 DNA reads as TGCAGTGCTCCGACAGGGAGCGAGACCCAGTACTTC. This chain connects TRBV20-1 to TRBJ2-5; 7 bases line up with TRBD1. The CDR3 length is 12 residues. Germline lookup yields CDR1 DFQATT and CDR2 SNEGSKA (reference sequence). Trimming took 5 bases from V and 5 from J; bases not matched to a gene: 5.